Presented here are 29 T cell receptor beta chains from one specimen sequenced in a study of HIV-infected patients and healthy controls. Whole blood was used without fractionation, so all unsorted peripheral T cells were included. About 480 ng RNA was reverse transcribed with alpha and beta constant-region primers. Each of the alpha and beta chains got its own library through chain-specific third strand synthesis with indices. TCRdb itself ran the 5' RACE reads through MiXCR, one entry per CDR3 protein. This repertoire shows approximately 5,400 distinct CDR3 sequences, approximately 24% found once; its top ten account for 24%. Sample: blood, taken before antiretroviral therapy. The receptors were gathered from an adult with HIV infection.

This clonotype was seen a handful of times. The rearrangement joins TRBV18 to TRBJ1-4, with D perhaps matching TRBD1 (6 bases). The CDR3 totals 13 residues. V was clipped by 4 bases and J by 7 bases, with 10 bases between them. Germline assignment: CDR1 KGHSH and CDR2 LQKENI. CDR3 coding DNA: TGTGCCAGCTCACTGGGCAGGGGTGAAAAACTGTTTTTT. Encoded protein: CASSLGRGEKLFF. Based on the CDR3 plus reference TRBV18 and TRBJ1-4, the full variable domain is NAGVMQNPRHLVRRRGQEARLRCSPMKGHSHVYWYRQLPEEGLKFMVYLQKENIIDESGMPKERFSAEFPKEGPSILRIQQVVRGDSAAYFCASSLGRGEKLFFGSGTQLSVL.

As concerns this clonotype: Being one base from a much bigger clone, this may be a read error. CDR3 in DNA: TGTGCCAGCAGGGTAGACATGGGGACTGGCTACACCTTC. This gives the protein CASRVDMGTGYTF. The chain links TRBV6-1 to TRBJ1-2; perhaps TRBD1 as D (5 bases). CDR3 length: 13 amino acids. Trimming stripped 6 bases from V and 7 bases from J, with 15 bases between. Germline V gene lookup returns CDR1 MNHNS and CDR2 SASEGT.

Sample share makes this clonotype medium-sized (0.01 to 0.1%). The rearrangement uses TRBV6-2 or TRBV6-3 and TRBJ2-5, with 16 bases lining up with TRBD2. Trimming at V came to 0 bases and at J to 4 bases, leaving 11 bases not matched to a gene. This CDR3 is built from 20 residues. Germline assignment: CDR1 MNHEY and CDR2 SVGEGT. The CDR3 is CASSYSPYGGLAGGPETQYF. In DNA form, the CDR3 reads TGTGCCAGCAGTTACTCCCCTTACGGGGGACTAGCGGGGGGGCCAGAGACCCAGTACTTC.

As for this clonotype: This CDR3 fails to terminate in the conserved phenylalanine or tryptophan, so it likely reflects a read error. Here the CDR3 DNA reads TGTGCCAGCAGCCACGACAGGTCCTACGAGCAGTACTTA. Residues: CASSHDRSYEQYL. The chain uses TRBV7-9 and TRBJ2-7; D is possibly TRBD1 (6 bases). CDR3 length equals 13 residues. Trimming pared 5 bases from V and 1 base from J, leaving 9 bases between. CDR1 and CDR2 (germline): SEHNR, FQNEAQ (reference sequence).

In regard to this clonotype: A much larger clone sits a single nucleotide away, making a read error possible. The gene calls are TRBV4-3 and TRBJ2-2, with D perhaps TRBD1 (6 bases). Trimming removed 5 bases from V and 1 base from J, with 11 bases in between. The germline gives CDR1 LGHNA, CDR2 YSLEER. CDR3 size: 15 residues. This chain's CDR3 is CASSSGTWNTGELFF. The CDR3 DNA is TGCGCCAGCAGCTCCGGGACATGGAACACCGGGGAGCTGTTTTTT.

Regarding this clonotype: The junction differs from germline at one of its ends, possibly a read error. Written as DNA, the CDR3 is TGTTCCAGCAGTTATTCGACGGAAAACTATGGCTACACCTTC. Translated: CSSSYSTENYGYTF. The chain carries TRBV6-5 and TRBJ1-2; unclear D gene. Per germline, CDR1 MNHEY and CDR2 SVGAGI. The CDR3 totals 14 residues.

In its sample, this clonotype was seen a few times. Here the CDR3 DNA reads TGCAGTGCCCCCGAAGGGGGCGTCCAAGAGACCCAGTACTTC. Amino acids: CSAPEGGVQETQYF. V gene TRBV20-1 combines with J gene TRBJ2-5; the match to TRBD1 covers 7 bases. Losses at the gene ends were 6 bases for V and 1 base for J; bases not matched to a gene: 8. Germline V gene sequence: CDR1 DFQATT, CDR2 SNEGSKA (reference sequence). This CDR3 has 14 residues.

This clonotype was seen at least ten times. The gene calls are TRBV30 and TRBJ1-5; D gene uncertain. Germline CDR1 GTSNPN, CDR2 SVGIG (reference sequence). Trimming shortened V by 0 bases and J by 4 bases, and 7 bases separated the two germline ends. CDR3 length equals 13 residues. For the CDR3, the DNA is TGTGCCTGGAGTGTTGCGGGGAATCAGCCCCAGCATTTT. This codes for CAWSVAGNQPQHF.

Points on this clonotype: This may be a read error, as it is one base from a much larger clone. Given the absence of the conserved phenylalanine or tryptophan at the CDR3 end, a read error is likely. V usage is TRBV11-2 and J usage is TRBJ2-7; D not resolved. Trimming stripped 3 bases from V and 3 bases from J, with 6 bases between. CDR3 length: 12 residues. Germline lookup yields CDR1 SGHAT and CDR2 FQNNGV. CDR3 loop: CASSLVLYEQYL. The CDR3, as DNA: TGTGCCAGCAGCTTGGTACTCTACGAGCAGTACTTA.

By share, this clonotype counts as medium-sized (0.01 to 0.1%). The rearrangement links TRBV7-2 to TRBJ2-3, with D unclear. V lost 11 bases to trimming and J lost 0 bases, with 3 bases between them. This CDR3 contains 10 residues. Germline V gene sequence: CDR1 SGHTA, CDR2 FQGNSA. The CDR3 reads CAGSTDTQYF. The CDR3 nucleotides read TGTGCCGGGAGCACAGATACGCAGTATTTT.

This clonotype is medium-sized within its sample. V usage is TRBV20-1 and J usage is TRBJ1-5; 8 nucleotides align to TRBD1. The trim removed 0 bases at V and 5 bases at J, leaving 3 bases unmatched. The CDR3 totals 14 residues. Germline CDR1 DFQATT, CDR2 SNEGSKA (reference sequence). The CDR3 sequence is CSARDRTGHQPQHF. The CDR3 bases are TGCAGTGCTAGAGATCGGACAGGGCATCAGCCCCAGCATTTT.

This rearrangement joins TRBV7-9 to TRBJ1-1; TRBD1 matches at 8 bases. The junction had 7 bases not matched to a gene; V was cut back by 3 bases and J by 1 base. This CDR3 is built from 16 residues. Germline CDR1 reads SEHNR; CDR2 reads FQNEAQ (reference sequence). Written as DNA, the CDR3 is TGTGCCAGCAGCTTTAAGACCGGGACAGGGAACACTGAAGCTTTCTTT. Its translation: CASSFKTGTGNTEAFF. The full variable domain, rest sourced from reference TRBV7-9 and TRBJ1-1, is DTGVSQNPRHKITKRGQNVTFRCDPISEHNRLYWYRQTLGQGPEFLTYFQNEAQLEKSRLLSDRFSAERPKGSFSTLEIQRTEQGDSAMYLCASSFKTGTGNTEAFFGQGTRLTVV.

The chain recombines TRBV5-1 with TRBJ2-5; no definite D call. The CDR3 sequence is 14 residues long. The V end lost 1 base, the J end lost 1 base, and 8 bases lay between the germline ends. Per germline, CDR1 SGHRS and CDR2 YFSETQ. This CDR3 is CASSLFPGQETQYF. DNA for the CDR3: TGCGCCAGCAGCTTGTTTCCGGGCCAAGAGACCCAGTACTTC.

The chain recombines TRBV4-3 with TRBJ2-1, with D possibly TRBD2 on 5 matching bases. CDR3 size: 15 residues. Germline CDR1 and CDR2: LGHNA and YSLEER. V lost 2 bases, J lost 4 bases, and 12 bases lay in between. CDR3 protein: CASSQIGGRYNEQFF. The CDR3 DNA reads TGCGCCAGCAGCCAAATCGGCGGGCGTTACAATGAGCAGTTCTTC.

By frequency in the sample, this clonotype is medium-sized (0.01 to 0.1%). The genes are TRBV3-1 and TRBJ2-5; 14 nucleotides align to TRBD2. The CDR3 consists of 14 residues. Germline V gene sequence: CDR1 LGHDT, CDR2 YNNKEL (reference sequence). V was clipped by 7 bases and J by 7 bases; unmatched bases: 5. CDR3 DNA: TGTGCCAGCAACCGGGGGACTAGCGGGGGGACCCAGTACTTC. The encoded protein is CASNRGTSGGTQYF.

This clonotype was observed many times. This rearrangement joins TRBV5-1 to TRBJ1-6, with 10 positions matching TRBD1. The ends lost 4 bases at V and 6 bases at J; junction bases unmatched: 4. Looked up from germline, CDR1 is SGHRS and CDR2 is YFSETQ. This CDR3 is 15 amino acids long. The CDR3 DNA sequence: TGCGCCAGCAGCCCGGGGGACAGGGGTAATTCACCCCTCCACTTT. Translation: CASSPGDRGNSPLHF.

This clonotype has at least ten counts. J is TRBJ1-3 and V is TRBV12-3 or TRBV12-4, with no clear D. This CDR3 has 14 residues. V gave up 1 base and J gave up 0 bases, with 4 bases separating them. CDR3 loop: CASSLGGSGNTIYF. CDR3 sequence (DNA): TGTGCCAGCAGTTTAGGCGGCTCTGGAAACACCATATATTTT.

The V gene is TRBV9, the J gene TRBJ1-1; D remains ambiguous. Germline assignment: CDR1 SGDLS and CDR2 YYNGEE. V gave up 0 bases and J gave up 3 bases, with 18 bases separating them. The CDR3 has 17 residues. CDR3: CASSVGGRRGADTEAFF. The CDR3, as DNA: TGTGCCAGCAGCGTAGGAGGGAGGCGGGGTGCGGACACTGAAGCTTTCTTT.

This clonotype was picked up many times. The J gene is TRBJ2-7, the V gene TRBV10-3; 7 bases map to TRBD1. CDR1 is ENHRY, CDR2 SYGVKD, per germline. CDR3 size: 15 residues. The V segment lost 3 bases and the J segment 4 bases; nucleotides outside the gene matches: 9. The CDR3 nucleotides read TGTGCCATCAGTGACCGGGACAGAGTTAAATACGAGCAGTACTTC. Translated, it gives CAISDRDRVKYEQYF.

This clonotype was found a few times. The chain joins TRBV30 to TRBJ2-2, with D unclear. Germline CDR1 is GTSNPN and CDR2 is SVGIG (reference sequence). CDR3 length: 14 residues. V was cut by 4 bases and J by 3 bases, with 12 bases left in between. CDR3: CAWTVRQHTGELFF. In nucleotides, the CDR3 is TGTGCCTGGACCGTGAGGCAGCACACCGGGGAGCTGTTTTTT.

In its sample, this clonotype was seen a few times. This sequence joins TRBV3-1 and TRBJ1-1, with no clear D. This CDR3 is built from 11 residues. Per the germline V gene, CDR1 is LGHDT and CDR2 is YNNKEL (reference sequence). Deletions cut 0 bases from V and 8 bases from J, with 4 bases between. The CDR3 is CASSQEGEAFF. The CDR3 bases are TGTGCCAGCAGCCAAGAAGGGGAAGCTTTCTTT.

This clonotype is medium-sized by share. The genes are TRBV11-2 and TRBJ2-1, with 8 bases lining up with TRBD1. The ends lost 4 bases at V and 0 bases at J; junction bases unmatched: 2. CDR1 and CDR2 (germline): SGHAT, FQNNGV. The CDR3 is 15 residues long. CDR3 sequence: CASSYDRGSYNEQFF. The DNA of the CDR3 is TGTGCCAGCAGCTACGACAGGGGCTCCTACAATGAGCAGTTCTTC.

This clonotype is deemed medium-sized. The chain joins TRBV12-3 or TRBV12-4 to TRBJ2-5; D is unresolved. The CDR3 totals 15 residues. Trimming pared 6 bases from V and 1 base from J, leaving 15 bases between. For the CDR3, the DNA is TGTGCCAGCAGCAACGCCAGGCTAGGCCAAGAGACCCAGTACTTC. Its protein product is CASSNARLGQETQYF.

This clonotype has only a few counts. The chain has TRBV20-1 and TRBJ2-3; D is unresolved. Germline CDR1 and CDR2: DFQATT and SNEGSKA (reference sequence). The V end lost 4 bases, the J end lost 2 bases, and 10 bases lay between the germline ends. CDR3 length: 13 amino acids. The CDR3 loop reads CSATENPTDTQYF. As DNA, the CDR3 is TGCAGTGCTACTGAGAACCCCACAGATACGCAGTATTTT.

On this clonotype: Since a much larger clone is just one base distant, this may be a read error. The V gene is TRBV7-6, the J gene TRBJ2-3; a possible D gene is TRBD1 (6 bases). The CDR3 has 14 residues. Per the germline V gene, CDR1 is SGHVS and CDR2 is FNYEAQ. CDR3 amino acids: CAISPVRGQDTQYF. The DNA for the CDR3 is TGTGCCATCAGCCCCGTGAGGGGACAAGATACGCAGTATTTT.

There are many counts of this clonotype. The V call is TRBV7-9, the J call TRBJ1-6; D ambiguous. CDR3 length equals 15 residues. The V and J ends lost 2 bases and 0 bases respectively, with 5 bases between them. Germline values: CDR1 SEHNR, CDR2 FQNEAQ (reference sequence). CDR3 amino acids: CASSLSSSYNSPLHF. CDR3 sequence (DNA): TGTGCCAGCAGCTTATCGAGCTCCTATAATTCACCCCTCCACTTT.

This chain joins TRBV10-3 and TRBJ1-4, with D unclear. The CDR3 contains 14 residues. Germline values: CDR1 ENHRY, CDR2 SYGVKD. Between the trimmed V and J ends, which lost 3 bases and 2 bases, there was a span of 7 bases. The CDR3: CAISERVTNEKLFF. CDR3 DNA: TGTGCCATCAGTGAAAGGGTCACTAATGAAAAACTGTTTTTT.

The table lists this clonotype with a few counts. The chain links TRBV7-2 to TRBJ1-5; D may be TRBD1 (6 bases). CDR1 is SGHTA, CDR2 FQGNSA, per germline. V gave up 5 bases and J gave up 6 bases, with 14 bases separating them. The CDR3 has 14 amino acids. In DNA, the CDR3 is TGTGCCAGCAGCCCAAGGGGAGGGGGTCAGCCCCAGCATTTT. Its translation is CASSPRGGGQPQHF.

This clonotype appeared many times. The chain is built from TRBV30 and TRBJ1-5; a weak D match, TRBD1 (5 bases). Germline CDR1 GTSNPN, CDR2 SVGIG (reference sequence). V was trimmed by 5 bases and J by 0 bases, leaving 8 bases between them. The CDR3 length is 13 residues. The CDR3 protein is CAWGADSNQPQHF. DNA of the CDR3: TGTGCCTGGGGGGCCGATAGCAATCAGCCCCAGCATTTT.